This entry lists 16 T cell receptor beta chains sequenced from one sample in a study of blood T cell repertoires in COVID-19. Sequencing used immunoSEQ multiplex PCR; TCRdb keeps in-frame clones, though not all of them. The table includes 150,000 or so clones, over 75% detected once. Material: peripheral blood. The receptors were gathered from a man between 18 and 35 years old with COVID-19, enrolled during active disease.

Concerning this clone itself: An end of the junction does not agree with germline; a read error may underlie this. The genes are TRBV4-1 and TRBJ1-4, with D tentatively TRBD1 (5 bases). Germline V gives CDR1 MGHRA, CDR2 YSYEKL. The CDR3 loop spans 16 amino acids. CDR3 sequence: CASSQAFQGSNEKLLF. CDR3 coding DNA: TGCGCCAGCAGCCAAGCGTTTCAGGGAAGTAATGAAAAACTGCTTTTT.

This chain joins TRBV9 and TRBJ1-1, with D possibly TRBD1 on 6 matching bases. Looked up from germline, CDR1 is SGDLS and CDR2 is YYNGEE. The CDR3 runs 13 residues. V gave up 0 bases and J gave up 4 bases, with 7 bases separating them. The CDR3 DNA reads TGTGCCAGCAGCGTAGAAGGGGGCACTGAAGCTTTCTTT. Amino acids: CASSVEGGTEAFF.

This chain connects TRBV6-2 or TRBV6-3 to TRBJ2-7, with D possibly matching TRBD1 (6 bases). Germline CDR1 and CDR2: MNHEY and SVGEGT. The CDR3 extends over 15 amino acids. The V end was cut by 6 bases, the J end by 3 bases, with 18 bases between. CDR3 sequence reads: CASSPETGHLYEQYF. The DNA of the CDR3 is TGTGCCAGCAGCCCCGAGACGGGACACCTCTACGAGCAGTACTTC.

This sequence joins TRBV7-9 and TRBJ2-6; no firm D call. This CDR3 is built from 17 residues. V dropped 5 bases and J dropped 1 base, with 15 bases sitting between them. Germline V gene sequence: CDR1 SEHNR, CDR2 FQNEAQ (reference sequence). In DNA, the CDR3 is TGTGCCAGCAGCCACGGTGGGCTCACATCTGGGGCCAACGTCCTGACTTTC. Its protein product is CASSHGGLTSGANVLTF.

V gene TRBV10-3 combines with J gene TRBJ1-1; 7 nucleotides agree with TRBD1. CDR3 size: 14 residues. Germline CDR1 ENHRY, CDR2 SYGVKD. The trim removed 7 bases at V and 2 bases at J, leaving 7 bases unmatched. Here the CDR3 DNA reads TGTGCCATCAAAAAGGACAGGCCCAACACTGAAGCTTTCTTT. It codes for CAIKKDRPNTEAFF.

The chain combines TRBV27 with TRBJ1-2; TRBD1 aligns across 9 bases. V shed 5 bases, J shed 4 bases, and the junction held 5 bases outside the gene matches. Germline V gene data show CDR1 as MNHEY and CDR2 as SMNVEV (reference sequence). The CDR3 extends over 14 amino acids. The CDR3 DNA reads as TGTGCCAGCAGTCCGGGGACAGGGAGCTATGGCTACACCTTC. Residues: CASSPGTGSYGYTF.

The CDR3 DNA follows: TGTGCCAGCAGGGACAGGGGAAATGAAGCTTTCTTT. As protein: CASRDRGNEAFF. The chain employs TRBV7-9 and TRBJ1-1; 9 bases align to TRBD1. CDR1 is SEHNR and CDR2 is FQNEAQ in the germline V gene (reference sequence). The CDR3 totals 12 residues. V trimming: 6 bases; J trimming: 7 bases; junction bases outside the gene matches: 3.

The chain carries TRBV5-1 and TRBJ1-6, with TRBD1 as a possible D gene (6 bases). Trimming removed 0 bases from V and 9 bases from J, with 16 bases in between. CDR1 is SGHRS and CDR2 is YFSETQ in the germline V gene. This CDR3 spans 16 amino acids. The CDR3 here is CASSLAGAGVGSPLHF. The DNA for the CDR3 is TGCGCCAGCAGCTTGGCCGGTGCAGGGGTGGGTTCACCCCTCCACTTT. Using reference TRBV5-1 and TRBJ1-6 for the parts outside the CDR3, the full variable domain is KAGVTQTPRYLIKTRGQQVTLSCSPISGHRSVSWYQQTPGQGLQFLFEYFSETQRNKGNFPGRFSGRQFSNSRSEMNVSTLELGDSALYLCASSLAGAGVGSPLHFGNGTRLTVT.

The J gene is TRBJ1-4, the V gene TRBV6-6; tentative D call: TRBD1 (5 bases). There are 14 residues in the CDR3. Germline CDR1 is MNHNY and CDR2 is SVGAGI (reference sequence). The V and J ends lost 0 bases and 7 bases respectively, with 9 bases between them. CDR3: CASSYSDMSEKLFF. The CDR3, as DNA: TGTGCCAGCAGTTACTCGGACATGAGTGAAAAACTGTTTTTT.

The gene calls are TRBV10-3 and TRBJ2-5; 9 bases line up with TRBD1. The V segment lost 10 bases and the J segment 4 bases; nucleotides outside the gene matches: 4. The V gene's germline CDR1 is ENHRY and CDR2 SYGVKD. This CDR3 is 12 amino acids long. CDR3 protein: CATGQGGETQYF. In DNA, the CDR3 is TGTGCCACGGGACAGGGAGGAGAGACCCAGTACTTC.

This clone has just one count. This sequence joins TRBV11-2 and TRBJ2-5; the match to TRBD1 covers 7 bases. V dropped 0 bases and J dropped 5; count of bases not matched to a gene: 6. The V gene's germline CDR1 is SGHAT and CDR2 FQNNGV. CDR3 length: 15 amino acids. The CDR3 here is CASSLDNRGGETQYF. The CDR3 DNA follows: TGTGCCAGCAGCTTAGACAACAGGGGCGGGGAGACCCAGTACTTC.

For the CDR3, the DNA is TGTGCCAGCAGTGACGGGTTAGCTGCGAATGAGCAGTTCTTC. Translation: CASSDGLAANEQFF. The chain carries TRBV6-4 and TRBJ2-1; D is undetermined. Germline V CDR1 and CDR2: MRHNA, SNTAGT. The CDR3 covers 14 residues. Trimming removed 2 bases at V and 7 bases at J, with 12 bases between.

This chain uses TRBV7-3 with TRBJ2-3; 8 nucleotides line up with TRBD2. Losses at the gene ends were 3 bases for V and 0 bases for J; bases not matched to a gene: 2. The CDR3 consists of 15 residues. The V gene's germline CDR1 is SGHTA and CDR2 FQGTGA. CDR3: CASSFSGASTDTQYF. The CDR3 DNA sequence: TGTGCCAGCAGCTTTAGCGGGGCTAGCACAGATACGCAGTATTTT.

This clone was recorded once. The rearrangement links TRBV7-9 to TRBJ2-7, with 7 bases matching TRBD1. V lost 0 bases to trimming and J lost 1 base; unmatched junction nucleotides: 6. The CDR3 has 16 residues. Germline-derived CDR1 and CDR2 are SEHNR and FQNEAQ (reference sequence). CDR3 nucleotide sequence: TGTGCCAGCAGCTTAGCGCTTCCGGACAGGTCCTACGAGCAGTACTTC. Amino acids: CASSLALPDRSYEQYF.

This rearrangement joins TRBV13 to TRBJ1-2; perhaps TRBD1 as D (5 bases). The V gene lost 7 bases and the J gene lost 4 bases, with 19 bases spanning the gap. CDR3 length: 15 amino acids. Germline CDR1 reads PRHDT; CDR2 reads FYEKMQ (reference sequence). The CDR3 nucleotides are TGTGCCAGCATCAACCGGGCCGGCGGGGGCTATGGCTACACCTTC. This sequence encodes CASINRAGGGYGYTF.

The chain links TRBV23-1 to TRBJ2-7; D is ambiguous. TRBV23-1 is an open reading frame whose function is uncertain. With 3 bases removed from V and 2 bases from J, the gap between germline ends came to 17 bases. The CDR3 spans 16 residues. In DNA form, the CDR3 reads TGCGCCAGCAGTCACTCCCAAATGGCAGACACCTACGAGCAGTACTTC. Protein product: CASSHSQMADTYEQYF.